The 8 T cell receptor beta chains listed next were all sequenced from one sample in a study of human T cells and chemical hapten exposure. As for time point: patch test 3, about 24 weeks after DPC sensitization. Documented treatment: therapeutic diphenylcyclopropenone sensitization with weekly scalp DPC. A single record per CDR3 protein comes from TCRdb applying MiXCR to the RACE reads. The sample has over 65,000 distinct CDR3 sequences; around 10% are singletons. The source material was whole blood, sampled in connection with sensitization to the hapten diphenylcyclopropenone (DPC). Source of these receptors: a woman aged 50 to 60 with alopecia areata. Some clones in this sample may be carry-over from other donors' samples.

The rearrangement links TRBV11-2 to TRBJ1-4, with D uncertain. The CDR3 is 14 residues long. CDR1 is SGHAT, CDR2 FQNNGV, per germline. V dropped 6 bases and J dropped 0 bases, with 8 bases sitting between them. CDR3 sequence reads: CASSLQPTNEKLFF. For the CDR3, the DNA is TGTGCCAGCAGTCTTCAGCCAACTAATGAAAAACTGTTTTTT. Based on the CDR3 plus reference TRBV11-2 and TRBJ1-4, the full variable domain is EAGVAQSPRYKIIEKRQSVAFWCNPISGHATLYWYQQILGQGPKLLIQFQNNGVVDDSQLPKDRFSAERLKGVDSTLKIQPAKLEDSAVYLCASSLQPTNEKLFFGSGTQLSVL.

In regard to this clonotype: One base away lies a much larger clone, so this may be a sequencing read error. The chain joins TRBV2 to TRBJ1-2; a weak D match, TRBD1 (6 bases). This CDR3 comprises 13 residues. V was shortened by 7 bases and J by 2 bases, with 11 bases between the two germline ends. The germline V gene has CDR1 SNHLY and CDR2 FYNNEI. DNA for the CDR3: TGTGCCAGCATCCCCGACAGGAACTATGGCTACACCTTC. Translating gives CASIPDRNYGYTF.

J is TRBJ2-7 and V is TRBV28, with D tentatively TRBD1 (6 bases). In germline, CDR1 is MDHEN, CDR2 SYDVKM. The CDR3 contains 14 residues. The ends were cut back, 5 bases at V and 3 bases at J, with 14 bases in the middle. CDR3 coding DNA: TGTGCCAGCAGTGATGCCGGGACATACTACGAGCAGTACTTC. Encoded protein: CASSDAGTYYEQYF.

In DNA form, the CDR3 reads TGTGCCAGCAGTTTTTTTCCGGCGAGCTCCTATAATTCACCCCTCCACTTT. It codes for CASSFFPASSYNSPLHF. The V call is TRBV28, the J call TRBJ1-6; no clear D. Germline V CDR1 and CDR2: MDHEN, SYDVKM. The CDR3 totals 17 residues. V lost 3 bases and J lost 0, with 12 bases in between.

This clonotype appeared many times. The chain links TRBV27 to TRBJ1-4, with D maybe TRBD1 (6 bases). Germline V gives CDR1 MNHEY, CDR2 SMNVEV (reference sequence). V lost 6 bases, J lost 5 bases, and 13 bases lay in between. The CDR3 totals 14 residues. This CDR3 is CASRAGQLNEKLFF. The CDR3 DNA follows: TGTGCCAGCAGAGCGGGACAACTAAATGAAAAACTGTTTTTT. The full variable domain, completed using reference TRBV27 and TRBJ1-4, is EAQVTQNPRYLITVTGKKLTVTCSQNMNHEYMSWYRQDPGLGLRQIYYSMNVEVTDKGDVPEGYKVSRKEKRNFPLILESPSPNQTSLYFCASRAGQLNEKLFFGSGTQLSVL.

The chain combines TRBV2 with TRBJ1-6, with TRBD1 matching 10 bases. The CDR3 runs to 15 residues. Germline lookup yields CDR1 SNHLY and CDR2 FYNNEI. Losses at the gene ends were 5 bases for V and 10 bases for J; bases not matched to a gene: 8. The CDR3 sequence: CASSSETGGRSPLHF. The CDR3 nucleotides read TGTGCCAGCAGTTCGGAGACAGGGGGCAGATCACCCCTCCACTTT.

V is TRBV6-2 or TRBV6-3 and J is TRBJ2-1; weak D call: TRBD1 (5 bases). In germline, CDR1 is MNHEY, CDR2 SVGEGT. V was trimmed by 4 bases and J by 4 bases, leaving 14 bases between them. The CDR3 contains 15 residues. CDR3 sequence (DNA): TGTGCCAGCAGTTCCCCGCGACGACAGTACAATGAGCAGTTCTTC. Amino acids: CASSSPRRQYNEQFF.

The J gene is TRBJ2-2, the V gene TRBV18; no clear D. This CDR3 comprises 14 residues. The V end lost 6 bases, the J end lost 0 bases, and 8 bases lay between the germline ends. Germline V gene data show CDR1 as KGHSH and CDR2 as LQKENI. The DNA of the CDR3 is TGTGCCAGCTCTTGGGCAGCGAACACCGGGGAGCTGTTTTTT. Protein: CASSWAANTGELFF.